This T cell receptor (beta chain) was recorded in a study of CD8 T cells in Susac syndrome. Random hexamers were used to reverse transcribe roughly 0.5 to 1 ug of RNA. TCRdb ran MiXCR on the immunoSEQ multiplex PCR reads and lists one entry per CDR3 protein. Of roughly 120,000 distinct CDR3 sequences listed, roughly 94% are singletons. Trimming removed 3 bases from V and 1 base from J, with 13 bases in between. Germline assignment: CDR1 MDHEN and CDR2 SYDVKM. The CDR3 sequence is 15 residues long. CD8+ and CD4+ blood T cells underwent TCR beta sequencing. This chain uses TRBV28 with TRBJ2-7, with a tentative D call TRBD2 (5 bases). This TCR derives from a human donor in good health. The sequenced sample was CD4+ T cells from PBMCs. The CDR3, as DNA: TGTGCCAGCAGTTTTTTCGGCGGGCCTTCCTACGAGCAGTACTTC. As protein: CASSFFGGPSYEQYF.